This T cell receptor (beta chain) was recovered during a study of blood T cell repertoires in COVID-19. In the study overall: Specimens from acute and convalescent COVID-19 originated in the United States, Italy and Spain.

This CDR3 region has 9 residues. Per germline, CDR1 LNHDA and CDR2 SQIVND (reference sequence). The V end lost 10 bases, the J end lost 14 bases, and 9 bases lay between the germline ends. Per the original methods: Amplification of reference gene primers provided the estimated nucleated cell counts. The protocol was immunoSEQ multiplex PCR, while the TCRdb copy is restricted to in-frame clones and leaves out a portion. That table furnishes V, J and clone size, whereas the DNA furnished D and trimming. Of some 110,000 clones in the sample, about two thirds were seen once. The genes are TRBV19 and TRBJ1-6; no clear D. The sequencing input was peripheral blood. This TCR derives from a human donor with acute or convalescent COVID-19. The donor label of this sample is uncertain. CDR3 DNA sequence: TGTGCCACCCGGTCGTCCCTCCACTTT. Its protein product is CATRSSLHF.